One and the same sample provided the 3 T cell receptor beta chains below, sequenced in a study of blood T cell repertoires in COVID-19. The repertoire was sequenced with immunoSEQ multiplex PCR; TCRdb's copy has only in-frame clones and lacks some. Of under 150,000 clones in the sample, more than 80% were seen once. The specimen sequenced was peripheral blood. The source is a woman aged 60-75 years with COVID-19, enrolled during active disease.

This chain uses TRBV3-1 (or the pseudogene TRBV3-2) with TRBJ2-7; maybe TRBD2 (6 bases). V was cut by 6 bases and J by 3 bases, with 15 bases left in between. Germline-derived CDR1 and CDR2 are LGHDT and YNNKEL (reference sequence). This CDR3 is built from 14 residues. The CDR3 spells CASSSQPGGYEQYF. The CDR3 nucleotides read TGTGCCAGCAGTTCCCAACCCGGGGGCTACGAGCAGTACTTC.

This clone has only one observation. The chain employs TRBV6-1 and TRBJ1-2, with D unclear. The CDR3 loop spans 17 amino acids. Trimming removed 0 bases at V and 0 bases at J, with 14 bases between. Germline V lookup: CDR1 MNHNS, CDR2 SASEGT. In nucleotides, the CDR3 is TGTGCCAGCAGTGAAGCCTATGTCCGAGCCTCTAACTATGGCTACACCTTC. Protein sequence: CASSEAYVRASNYGYTF.

This chain uses TRBV3-1 (or the pseudogene TRBV3-2) with TRBJ1-3; a possible D gene is TRBD1 (5 bases). V lost 2 bases and J 1 base, leaving 12 bases between the germline ends. Germline V lookup: CDR1 LGHDT, CDR2 YNNKEL (reference sequence). This CDR3 has 16 residues. CDR3 loop: CASSQYPGTSGNTIYF. The DNA for the CDR3 is TGTGCCAGCAGCCAATACCCCGGGACTTCTGGAAACACCATATATTTT.